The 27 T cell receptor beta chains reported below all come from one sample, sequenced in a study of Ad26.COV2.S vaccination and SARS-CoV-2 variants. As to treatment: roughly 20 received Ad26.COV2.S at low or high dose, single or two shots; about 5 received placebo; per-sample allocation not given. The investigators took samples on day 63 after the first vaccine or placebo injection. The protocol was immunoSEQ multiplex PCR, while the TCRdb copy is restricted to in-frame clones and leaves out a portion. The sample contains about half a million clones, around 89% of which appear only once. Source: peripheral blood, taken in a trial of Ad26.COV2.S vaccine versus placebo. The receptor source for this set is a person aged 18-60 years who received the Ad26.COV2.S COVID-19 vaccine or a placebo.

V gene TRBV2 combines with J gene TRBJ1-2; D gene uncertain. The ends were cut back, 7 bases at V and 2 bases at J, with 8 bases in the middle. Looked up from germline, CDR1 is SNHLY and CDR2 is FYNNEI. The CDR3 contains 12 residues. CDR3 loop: CASTDNNYGYTF. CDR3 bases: TGTGCCAGCACTGACAACAACTATGGCTACACCTTC.

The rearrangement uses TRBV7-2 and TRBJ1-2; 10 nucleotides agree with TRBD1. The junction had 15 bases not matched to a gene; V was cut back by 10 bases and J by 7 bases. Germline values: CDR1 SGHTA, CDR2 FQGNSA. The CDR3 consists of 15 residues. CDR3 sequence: CAITQKTGGQGGYTF. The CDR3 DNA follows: TGTGCCATTACCCAGAAGACAGGGGGCCAGGGTGGCTACACCTTC.

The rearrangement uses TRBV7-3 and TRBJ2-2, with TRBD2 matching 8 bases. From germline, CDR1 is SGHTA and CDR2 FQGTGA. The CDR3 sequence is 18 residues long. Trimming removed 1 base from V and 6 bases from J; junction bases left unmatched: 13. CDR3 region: CASSLKAGLGGMAGELFF. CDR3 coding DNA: TGTGCCAGCAGCTTAAAAGCGGGACTAGGAGGAATGGCCGGGGAGCTGTTTTTT.

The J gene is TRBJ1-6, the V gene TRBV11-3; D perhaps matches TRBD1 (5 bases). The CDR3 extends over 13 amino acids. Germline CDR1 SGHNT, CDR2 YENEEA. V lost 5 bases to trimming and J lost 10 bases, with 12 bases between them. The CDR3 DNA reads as TGTGCCAGCAGCCGGGGGGGGGACTCACCCCTCCACTTT. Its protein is CASSRGGDSPLHF. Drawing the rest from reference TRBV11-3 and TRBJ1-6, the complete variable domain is EAGVVQSPRYKIIEKKQPVAFWCNPISGHNTLYWYLQNLGQGPELLIRYENEEAVDDSQLPKDRFSAERLKGVDSTLKIQPAELGDSAVYLCASSRGGDSPLHFGNGTRLTVT.

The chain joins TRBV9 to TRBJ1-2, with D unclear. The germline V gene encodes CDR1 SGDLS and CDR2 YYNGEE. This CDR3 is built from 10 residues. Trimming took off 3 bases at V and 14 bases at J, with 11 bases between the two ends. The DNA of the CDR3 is TGTGCCAGCAGCGGCCTCGTCAGGACCTTC. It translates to CASSGLVRTF.

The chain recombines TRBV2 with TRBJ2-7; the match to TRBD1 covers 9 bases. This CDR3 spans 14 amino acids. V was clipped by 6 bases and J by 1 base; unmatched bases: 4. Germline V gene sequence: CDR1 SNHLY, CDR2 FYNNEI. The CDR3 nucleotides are TGTGCCAGCAGGGAACAGGGGGCTTCCTACGAGCAGTACTTC. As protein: CASREQGASYEQYF.

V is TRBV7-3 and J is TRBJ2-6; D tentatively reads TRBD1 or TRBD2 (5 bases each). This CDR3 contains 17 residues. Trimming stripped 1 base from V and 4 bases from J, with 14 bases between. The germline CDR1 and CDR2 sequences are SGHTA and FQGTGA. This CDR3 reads CASSLSPPGTGANVLTF. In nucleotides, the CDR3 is TGTGCCAGCAGCTTAAGCCCCCCGGGGACCGGGGCCAACGTCCTGACTTTC. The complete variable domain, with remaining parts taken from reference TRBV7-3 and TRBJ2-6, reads GAGVSQTPSNKVTEKGKYVELRCDPISGHTALYWYRQSLGQGPEFLIYFQGTGAADDSGLPNDRFFAVRPEGSVSTLKIQRTERGDSAVYLCASSLSPPGTGANVLTFGAGSRLTVL.

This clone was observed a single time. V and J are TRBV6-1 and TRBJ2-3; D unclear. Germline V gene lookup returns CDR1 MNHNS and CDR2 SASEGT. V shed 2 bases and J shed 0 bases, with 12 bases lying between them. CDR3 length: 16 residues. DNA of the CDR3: TGTGCCAGCAGTGAATTGGAGCAGAGTAGCACAGATACGCAGTATTTT. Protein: CASSELEQSSTDTQYF.

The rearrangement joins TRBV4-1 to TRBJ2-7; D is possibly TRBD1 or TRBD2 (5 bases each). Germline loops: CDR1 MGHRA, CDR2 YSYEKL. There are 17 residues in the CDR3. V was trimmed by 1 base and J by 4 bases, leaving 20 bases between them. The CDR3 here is CASSQVEVIIEGYEQYF. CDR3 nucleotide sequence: TGCGCCAGCAGCCAAGTTGAAGTCATTATAGAGGGGTACGAGCAGTACTTC.

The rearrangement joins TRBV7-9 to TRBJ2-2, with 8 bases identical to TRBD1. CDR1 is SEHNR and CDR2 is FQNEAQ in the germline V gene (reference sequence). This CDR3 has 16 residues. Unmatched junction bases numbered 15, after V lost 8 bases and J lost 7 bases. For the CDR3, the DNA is TGTGCCAGCCTCGGGCAGGGGGCGGTCAGGAACGGGGAGCTGTTTTTT. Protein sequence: CASLGQGAVRNGELFF.

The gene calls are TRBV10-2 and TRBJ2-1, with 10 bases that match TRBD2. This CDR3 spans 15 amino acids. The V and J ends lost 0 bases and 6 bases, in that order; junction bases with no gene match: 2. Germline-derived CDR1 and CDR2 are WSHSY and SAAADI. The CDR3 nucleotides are TGCGCCAGCAGTGAGTCACTAGCGGGGCCCAATGAGCAGTTCTTC. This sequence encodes CASSESLAGPNEQFF.

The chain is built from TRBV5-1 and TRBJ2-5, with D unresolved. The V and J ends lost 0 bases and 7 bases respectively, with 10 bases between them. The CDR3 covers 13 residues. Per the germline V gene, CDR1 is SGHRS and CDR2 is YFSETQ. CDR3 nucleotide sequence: TGCGCCAGCAGCTTGGACACAACGAGGACCCAGTACTTC. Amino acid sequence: CASSLDTTRTQYF.

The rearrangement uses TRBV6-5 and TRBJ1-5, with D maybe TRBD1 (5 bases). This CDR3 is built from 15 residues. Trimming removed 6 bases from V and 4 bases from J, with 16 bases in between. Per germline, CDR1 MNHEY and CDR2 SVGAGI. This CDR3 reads CASSSTQGWNQPQHF. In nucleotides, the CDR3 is TGTGCCAGCAGCTCTACTCAGGGTTGGAATCAGCCCCAGCATTTT.

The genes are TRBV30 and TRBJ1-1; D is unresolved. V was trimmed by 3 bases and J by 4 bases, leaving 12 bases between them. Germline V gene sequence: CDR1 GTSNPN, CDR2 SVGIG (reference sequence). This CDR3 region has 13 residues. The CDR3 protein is CAWREADFTEAFF. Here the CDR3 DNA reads TGTGCCTGGAGAGAAGCGGATTTCACTGAAGCTTTCTTT.

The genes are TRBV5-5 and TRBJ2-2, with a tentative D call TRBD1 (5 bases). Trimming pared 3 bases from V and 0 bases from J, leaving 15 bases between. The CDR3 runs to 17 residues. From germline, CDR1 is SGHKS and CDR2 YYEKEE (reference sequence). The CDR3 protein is CASSSVLSRANTGELFF. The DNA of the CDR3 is TGTGCCAGCAGCTCGGTCCTCAGCAGGGCGAACACCGGGGAGCTGTTTTTT.

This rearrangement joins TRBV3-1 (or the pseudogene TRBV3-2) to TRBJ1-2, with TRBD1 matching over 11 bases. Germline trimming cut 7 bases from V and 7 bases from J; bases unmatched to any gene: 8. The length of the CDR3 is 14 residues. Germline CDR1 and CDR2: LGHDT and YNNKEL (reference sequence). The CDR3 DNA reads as TGTGCCAGCACCTCAGCCGGGACAGGGGGTGGCTACACCTTC. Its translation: CASTSAGTGGGYTF.

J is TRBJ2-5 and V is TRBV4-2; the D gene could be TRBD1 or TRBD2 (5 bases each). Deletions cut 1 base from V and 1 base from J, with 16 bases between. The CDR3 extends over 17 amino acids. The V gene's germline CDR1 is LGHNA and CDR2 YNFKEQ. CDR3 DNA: TGTGCCAGCAGCCAAGGTATGAGGGGAGCGGCCCAAGAGACCCAGTACTTC. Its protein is CASSQGMRGAAQETQYF.

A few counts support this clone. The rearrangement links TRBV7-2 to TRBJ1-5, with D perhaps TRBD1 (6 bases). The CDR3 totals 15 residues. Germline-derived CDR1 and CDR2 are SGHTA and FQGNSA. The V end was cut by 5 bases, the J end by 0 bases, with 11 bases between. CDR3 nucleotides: TGTGCCAGCAGCGTACAGGGTAGTAGCAATCAGCCCCAGCATTTT. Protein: CASSVQGSSNQPQHF.

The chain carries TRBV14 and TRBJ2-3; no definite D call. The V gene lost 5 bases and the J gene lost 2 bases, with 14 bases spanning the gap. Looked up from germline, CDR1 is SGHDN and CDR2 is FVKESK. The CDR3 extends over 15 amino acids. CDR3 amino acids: CASSSGRRITDTQYF. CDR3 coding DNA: TGTGCCAGCAGCTCCGGTAGGCGGATCACAGATACGCAGTATTTT.

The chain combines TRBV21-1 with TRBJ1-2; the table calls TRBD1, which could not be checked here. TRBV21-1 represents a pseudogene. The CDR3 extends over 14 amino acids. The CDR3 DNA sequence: TGTGCCAGCAAAAAGGGGGCCGTAAACTATGGCTACACCTTC. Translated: CASKKGAVNYGYTF.

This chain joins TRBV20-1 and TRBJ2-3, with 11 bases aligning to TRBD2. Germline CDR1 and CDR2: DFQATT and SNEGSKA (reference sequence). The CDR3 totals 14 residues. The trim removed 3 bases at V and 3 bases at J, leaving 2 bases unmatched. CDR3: CSASLAGGTDTQYF. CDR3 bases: TGCAGTGCTAGTCTAGCGGGGGGAACAGATACGCAGTATTTT.

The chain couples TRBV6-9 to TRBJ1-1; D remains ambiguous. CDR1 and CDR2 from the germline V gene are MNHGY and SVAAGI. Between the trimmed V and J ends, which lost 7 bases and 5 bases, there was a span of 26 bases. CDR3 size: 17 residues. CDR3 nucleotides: TGTGCCAGCACCGACCAAACCCCCTTTAGGGTGGAGACTGAAGCTTTCTTT. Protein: CASTDQTPFRVETEAFF.

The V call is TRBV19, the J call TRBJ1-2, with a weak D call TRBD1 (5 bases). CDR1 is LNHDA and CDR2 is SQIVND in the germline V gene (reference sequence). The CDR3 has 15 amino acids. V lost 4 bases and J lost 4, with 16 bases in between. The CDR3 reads CASSSTGRPGYGYTF. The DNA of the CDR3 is TGTGCCAGTAGTAGCACAGGCCGGCCGGGCTATGGCTACACCTTC. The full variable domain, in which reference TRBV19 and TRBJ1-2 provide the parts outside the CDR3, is DGGITQSPKYLFRKEGQNVTLSCEQNLNHDAMYWYRQDPGQGLRLIYYSQIVNDFQKGDIAEGYSVSREKKESFPLTVTSAQKNPTAFYLCASSSTGRPGYGYTFGSGTRLTVV.

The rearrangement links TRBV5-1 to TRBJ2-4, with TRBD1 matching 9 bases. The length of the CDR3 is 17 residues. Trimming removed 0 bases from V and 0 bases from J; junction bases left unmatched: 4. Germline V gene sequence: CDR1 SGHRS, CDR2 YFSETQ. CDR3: CASSLATGGAAKNIQYF. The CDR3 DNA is TGCGCCAGCAGCTTGGCAACAGGGGGCGCAGCCAAAAACATTCAGTACTTC.

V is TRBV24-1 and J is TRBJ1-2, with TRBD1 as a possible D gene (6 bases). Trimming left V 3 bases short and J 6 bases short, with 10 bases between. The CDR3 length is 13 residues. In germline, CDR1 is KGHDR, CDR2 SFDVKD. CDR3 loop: CATSDRPGDGYTF. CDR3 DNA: TGTGCCACCAGTGATCGCCCAGGGGATGGCTACACCTTC.

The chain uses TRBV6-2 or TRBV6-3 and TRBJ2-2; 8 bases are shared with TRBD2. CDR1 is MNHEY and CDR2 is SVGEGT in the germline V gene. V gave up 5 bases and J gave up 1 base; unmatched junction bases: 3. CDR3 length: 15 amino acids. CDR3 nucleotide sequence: TGTGCCAGCAGTCGAGCGGGGGTGAACACCGGGGAGCTGTTTTTT. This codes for CASSRAGVNTGELFF.

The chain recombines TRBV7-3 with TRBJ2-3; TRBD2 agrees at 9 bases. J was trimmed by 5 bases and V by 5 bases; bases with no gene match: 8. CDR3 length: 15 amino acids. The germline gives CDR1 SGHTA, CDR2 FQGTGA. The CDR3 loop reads CASSPIAGVVDTQYF. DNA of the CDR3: TGTGCCAGCAGCCCAATAGCGGGAGTGGTAGATACGCAGTATTTT.